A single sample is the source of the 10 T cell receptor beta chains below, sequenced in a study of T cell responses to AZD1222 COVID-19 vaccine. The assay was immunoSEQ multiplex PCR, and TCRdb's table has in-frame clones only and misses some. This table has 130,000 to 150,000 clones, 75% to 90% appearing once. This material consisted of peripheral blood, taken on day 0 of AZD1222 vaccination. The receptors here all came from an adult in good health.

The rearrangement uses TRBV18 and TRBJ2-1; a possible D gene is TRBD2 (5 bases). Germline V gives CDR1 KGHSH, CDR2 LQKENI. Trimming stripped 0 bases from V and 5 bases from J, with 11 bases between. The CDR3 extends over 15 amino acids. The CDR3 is CASSPPSGINNEQFF. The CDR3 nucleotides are TGTGCCAGCTCACCACCCTCGGGGATAAACAATGAGCAGTTCTTC.

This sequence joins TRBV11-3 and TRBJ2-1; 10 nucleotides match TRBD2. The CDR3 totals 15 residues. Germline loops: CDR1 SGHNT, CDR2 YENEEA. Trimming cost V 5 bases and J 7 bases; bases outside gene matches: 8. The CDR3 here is CASSPSGGVGNEQFF. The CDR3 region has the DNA TGTGCCAGCAGCCCAAGCGGGGGGGTGGGAAATGAGCAGTTCTTC.

The CDR3 is CAWNTIAGWGTDTQYF. CDR3 bases: TGTGCCTGGAATACGATAGCGGGTTGGGGCACAGATACGCAGTATTTT. The V and J genes are TRBV30 and TRBJ2-3; 7 bases agree with TRBD2. V trimming: 4 bases; J trimming: 1 base; junction bases outside the gene matches: 11. Germline V gene lookup returns CDR1 GTSNPN and CDR2 SVGIG (reference sequence). The CDR3 extends over 16 amino acids.

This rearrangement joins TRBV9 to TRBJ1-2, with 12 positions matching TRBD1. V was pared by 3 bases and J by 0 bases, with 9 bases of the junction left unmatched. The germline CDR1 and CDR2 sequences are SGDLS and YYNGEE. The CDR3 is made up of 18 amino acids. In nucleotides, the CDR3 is TGTGCCAGCAGCGGCGGGACAGGGGGCAAAAAAGCTAACTATGGCTACACCTTC. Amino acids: CASSGGTGGKKANYGYTF.

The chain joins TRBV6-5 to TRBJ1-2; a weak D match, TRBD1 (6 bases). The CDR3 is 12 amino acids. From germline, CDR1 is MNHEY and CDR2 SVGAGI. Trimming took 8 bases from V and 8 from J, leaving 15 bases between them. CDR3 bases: TGTGCCAGCGAAAGGGGGATAGGCGGCTACACCTTC. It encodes CASERGIGGYTF.

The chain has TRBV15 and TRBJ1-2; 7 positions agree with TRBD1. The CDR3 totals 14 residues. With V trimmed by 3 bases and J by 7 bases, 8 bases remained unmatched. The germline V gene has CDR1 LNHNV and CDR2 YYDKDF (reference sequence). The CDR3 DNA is TGTGCCACCAGCAGGGGGGAGGGGGCCGGTGGCTACACCTTC. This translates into CATSRGEGAGGYTF.

The CDR3 protein is CASSPSTTLDQPQHF. Here the CDR3 DNA reads TGTGCCAGCTCACCTTCGACAACGCTCGATCAGCCCCAGCATTTT. The chain uses TRBV18 and TRBJ1-5, with D unclear. The CDR3 covers 15 residues. The V end lost 3 bases, the J end lost 5 bases, and 14 bases lay between the germline ends. Germline CDR1 reads KGHSH; CDR2 reads LQKENI. Looking up the rest from reference TRBV18 and TRBJ1-5 gives the full variable domain: NAGVMQNPRHLVRRRGQEARLRCSPMKGHSHVYWYRQLPEEGLKFMVYLQKENIIDESGMPKERFSAEFPKEGPSILRIQQVVRGDSAAYFCASSPSTTLDQPQHFGDGTRLSIL.

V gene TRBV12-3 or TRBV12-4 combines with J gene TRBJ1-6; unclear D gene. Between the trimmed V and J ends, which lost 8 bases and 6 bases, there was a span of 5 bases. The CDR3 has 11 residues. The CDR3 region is CASGGNSPLHF. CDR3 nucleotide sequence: TGTGCCAGCGGAGGTAATTCACCCCTCCACTTT.

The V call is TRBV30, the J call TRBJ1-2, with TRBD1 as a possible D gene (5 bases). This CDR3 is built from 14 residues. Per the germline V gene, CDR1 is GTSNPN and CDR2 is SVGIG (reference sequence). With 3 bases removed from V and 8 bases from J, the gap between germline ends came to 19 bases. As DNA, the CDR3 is TGTGCCTGGAGAGGGGCAGGTCAAGTAGTGGGCTACACCTTC. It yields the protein CAWRGAGQVVGYTF.

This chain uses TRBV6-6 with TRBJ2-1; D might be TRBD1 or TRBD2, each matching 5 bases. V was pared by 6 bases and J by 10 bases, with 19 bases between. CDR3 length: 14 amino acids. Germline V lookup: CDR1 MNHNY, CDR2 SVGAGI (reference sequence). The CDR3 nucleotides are TGTGCCAGCAGCCCTGGGACCAGTGTTAGGGAGCAGTTCTTC. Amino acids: CASSPGTSVREQFF.